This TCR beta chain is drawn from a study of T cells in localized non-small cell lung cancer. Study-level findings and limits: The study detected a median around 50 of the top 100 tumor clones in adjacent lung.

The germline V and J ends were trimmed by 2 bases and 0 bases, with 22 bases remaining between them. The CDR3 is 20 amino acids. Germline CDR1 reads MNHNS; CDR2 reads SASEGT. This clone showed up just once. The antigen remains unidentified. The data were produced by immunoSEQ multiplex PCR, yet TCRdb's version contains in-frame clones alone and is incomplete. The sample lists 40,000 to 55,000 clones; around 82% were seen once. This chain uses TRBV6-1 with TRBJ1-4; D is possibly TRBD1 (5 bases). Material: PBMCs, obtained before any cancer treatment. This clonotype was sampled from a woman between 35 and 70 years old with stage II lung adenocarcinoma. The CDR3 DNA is TGTGCCAGCAGTGAAACCAGGGACCGCGTCTACCTTGCAACTAATGAAAAACTGTTTTTT. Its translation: CASSETRDRVYLATNEKLFF.